The subject of this entry is one T cell receptor beta chain. In the authors' workflow: Quantification of nucleated cells was approximated via reference gene primer amplification. Clones were sequenced by immunoSEQ multiplex PCR, and TCRdb holds only the in-frame ones, with some missing. That table is the source of V, J and clone size, and D and trimming were worked out from the DNA. The sample includes around 230,000 clones, 87% of them seen just once. These data are taken from a study of blood T cell repertoires in COVID-19. Study-wide context: Acute and convalescent COVID-19 samples came from the United States, Italy and Spain. In each case, the material was cDNA or gDNA derived from T cells, B-cell-depleted T cells, or PBMCs.

J lost 6 bases, V lost 1 base, and 1 base had no gene match. The length of the CDR3 is 16 residues. The germline V gene encodes CDR1 KGHDR and CDR2 SFDVKD. The source is a man between 60 and 70 years old who had recovered from COVID-19. The chain has TRBV24-1 and TRBJ2-1; 14 bases map to TRBD2. Sequenced input: peripheral blood. CDR3 region: CATSDLGLAGGNEQFF. CDR3 nucleotides: TGTGCCACCAGTGATTTAGGACTAGCGGGGGGCAATGAGCAGTTCTTC.